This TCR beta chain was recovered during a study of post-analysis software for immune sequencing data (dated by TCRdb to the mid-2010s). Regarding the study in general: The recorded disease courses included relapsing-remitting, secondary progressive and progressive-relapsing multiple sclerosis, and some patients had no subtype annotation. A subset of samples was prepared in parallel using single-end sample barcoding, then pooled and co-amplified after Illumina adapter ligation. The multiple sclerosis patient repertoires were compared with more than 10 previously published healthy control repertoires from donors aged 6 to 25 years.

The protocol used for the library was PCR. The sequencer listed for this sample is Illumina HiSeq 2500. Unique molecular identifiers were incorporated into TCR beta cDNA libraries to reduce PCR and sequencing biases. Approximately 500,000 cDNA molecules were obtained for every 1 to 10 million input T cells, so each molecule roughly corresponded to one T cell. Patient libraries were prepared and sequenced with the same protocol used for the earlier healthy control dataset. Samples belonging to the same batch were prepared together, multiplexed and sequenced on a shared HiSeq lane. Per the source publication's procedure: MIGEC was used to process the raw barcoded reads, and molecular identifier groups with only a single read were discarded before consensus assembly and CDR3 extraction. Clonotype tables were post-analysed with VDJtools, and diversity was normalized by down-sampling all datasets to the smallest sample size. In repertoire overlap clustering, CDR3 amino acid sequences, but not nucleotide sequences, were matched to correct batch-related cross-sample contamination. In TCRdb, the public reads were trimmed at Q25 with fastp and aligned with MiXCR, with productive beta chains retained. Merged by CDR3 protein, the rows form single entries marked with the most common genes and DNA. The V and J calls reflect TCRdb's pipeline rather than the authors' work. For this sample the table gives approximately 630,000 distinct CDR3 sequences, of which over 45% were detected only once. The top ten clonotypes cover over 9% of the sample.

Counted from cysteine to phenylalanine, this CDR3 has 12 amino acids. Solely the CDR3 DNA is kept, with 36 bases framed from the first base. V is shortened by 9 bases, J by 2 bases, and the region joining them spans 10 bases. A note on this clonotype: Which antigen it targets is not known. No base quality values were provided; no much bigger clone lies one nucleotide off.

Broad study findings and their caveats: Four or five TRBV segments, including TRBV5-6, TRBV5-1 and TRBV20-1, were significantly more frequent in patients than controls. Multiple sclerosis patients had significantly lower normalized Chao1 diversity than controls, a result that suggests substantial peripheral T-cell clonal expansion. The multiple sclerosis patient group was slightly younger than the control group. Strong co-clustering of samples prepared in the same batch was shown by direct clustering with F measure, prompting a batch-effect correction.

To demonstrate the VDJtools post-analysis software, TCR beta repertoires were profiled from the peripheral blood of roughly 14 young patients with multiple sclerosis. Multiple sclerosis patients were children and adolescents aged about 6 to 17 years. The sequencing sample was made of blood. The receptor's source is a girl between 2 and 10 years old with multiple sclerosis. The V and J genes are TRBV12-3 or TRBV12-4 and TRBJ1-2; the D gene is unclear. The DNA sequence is TGTGCCAGTTCAGGTTTCAACTATGGCTACACCTTC. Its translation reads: CASSGFNYGYTF.